This T cell receptor beta chain was observed in a study of blood T cell repertoires in COVID-19. The CDR3 length is 15 residues. V was clipped by 7 bases and J by 7 bases, with 22 bases between them. CDR1 and CDR2 from the germline V gene are MNHEY and SMNVEV (reference sequence). Clones were sequenced by immunoSEQ multiplex PCR, and TCRdb holds only the in-frame ones, with some missing. The sample records about 170,000 clones, more than 70% being singletons. The chain links TRBV27 to TRBJ1-2; D possibly corresponds to TRBD1 (6 bases). The receptor was derived from a man aged 18-30 years with active or convalescent COVID-19. The sample taken for sequencing was peripheral blood. The CDR3 DNA follows: TGTGCCAGCACCCGAACTGGGGGCGCGAGTTCTGGCTACACCTTC. The encoded protein is CASTRTGGASSGYTF.